These 27 T cell receptor beta chains originate from one sample sequenced in a study of blood T cells in healthy people across ages. Sample-barcoded 5' priming and a J-beta primer mix drove a second PCR of roughly 6 to 12 cycles. One entry per CDR3 protein, called by TCRdb with MiXCR from the 5' RACE reads. There are about a million distinct CDR3 sequences in the sample; just over 50% occur only once, and 20% to 25% lies in the top ten. Sequencing was carried out using blood. The source of these receptors is an older woman in good health.

This clonotype came up many times. V gene TRBV27 combines with J gene TRBJ2-7; D is tentatively TRBD1 or TRBD2 (5 bases each). Looked up from germline, CDR1 is MNHEY and CDR2 is SMNVEV (reference sequence). The CDR3 sequence is 13 residues long. V gave up 2 bases and J gave up 0 bases, with 5 bases separating them. The CDR3 is CASSLGGSYEQYF. The CDR3 nucleotides are TGTGCCAGCAGTTTAGGGGGCTCCTACGAGCAGTACTTC.

The rearrangement uses TRBV25-1 and TRBJ2-5; D remains ambiguous. V was pared by 3 bases and J by 11 bases, with 7 bases between. CDR3 length: 10 amino acids. Germline CDR1 is MGHDK and CDR2 is SYGVNS. CDR3 protein: CASSEEEQYF. CDR3 DNA sequence: TGTGCCAGCAGTGAGGAAGAGCAGTACTTC.

The chain uses TRBV10-3 and TRBJ2-5, with D unresolved. V lost 0 bases and J 1 base, leaving 9 bases between the germline ends. Germline V CDR1 and CDR2: ENHRY, SYGVKD. The CDR3 covers 15 residues. Here the CDR3 DNA reads TGTGCCATCAGTGAGTCTAGGGTGGCCCAAGAGACCCAGTACTTC. Translation: CAISESRVAQETQYF.

This clonotype came up many times. J is TRBJ2-3 and V is TRBV7-9, with 12 bases lining up with TRBD2. Germline CDR1 is SEHNR and CDR2 is FQNEAQ (reference sequence). J gave up 2 bases and V 6 bases, and 3 bases lay outside the gene matches. The CDR3 consists of 15 residues. The CDR3: CASRRLAGVTDTQYF. CDR3 nucleotides: TGTGCCAGCAGAAGACTAGCGGGAGTCACAGATACGCAGTATTTT. Full variable domain (missing parts from reference TRBV7-9 and TRBJ2-3): DTGVSQNPRHKITKRGQNVTFRCDPISEHNRLYWYRQTLGQGPEFLTYFQNEAQLEKSRLLSDRFSAERPKGSFSTLEIQRTEQGDSAMYLCASRRLAGVTDTQYFGPGTRLTVL.

CDR3 region: CASSFRIGQRRSYEQYF. CDR3 in DNA: TGTGCCAGCAGTTTTCGCATTGGGCAGAGACGCTCCTACGAGCAGTACTTC. V and J are TRBV27 and TRBJ2-7; no firm D call. The V gene lost 3 bases and the J gene lost 0 bases, with 18 bases spanning the gap. Germline V lookup: CDR1 MNHEY, CDR2 SMNVEV (reference sequence). The CDR3 runs to 17 residues.

J is TRBJ2-3 and V is TRBV20-1; D is unresolved. In germline, CDR1 is DFQATT, CDR2 SNEGSKA (reference sequence). V lost 1 base, J lost 6 bases, and 8 bases lay in between. CDR3 length: 12 residues. CDR3 amino acids: CSARVKWDTQYF. The CDR3, as DNA: TGCAGTGCTAGAGTGAAGTGGGATACGCAGTATTTT.

V gene TRBV3-1 combines with J gene TRBJ2-1, with unresolved D. CDR1 LGHDT and CDR2 YNNKEL come from the germline V gene (reference sequence). The CDR3 is 13 residues long. The ends were cut back, 3 bases at V and 9 bases at J, with 12 bases in the middle. In DNA form, the CDR3 reads TGTGCCAGCAGCCATATCGACGAATCTGAGCAGTTCTTC. Translation gives CASSHIDESEQFF.

CDR3 amino acids: CASSQGQGIPDTQYF. CDR3 nucleotide sequence: TGTGCCAGCTCACAGGGACAGGGGATCCCAGATACGCAGTATTTT. The rearrangement uses TRBV18 and TRBJ2-3, with 10 positions matching TRBD1. The length of the CDR3 is 15 residues. With V trimmed by 4 bases and J by 4 bases, 5 bases remained unmatched. Germline CDR1 KGHSH, CDR2 LQKENI.

V and J are TRBV5-1 and TRBJ1-2; TRBD1 might be the D (5 bases). CDR1 and CDR2 from the germline V gene are SGHRS and YFSETQ. Trimming cost V 0 bases and J 0 bases, with 9 bases left between them. The CDR3 extends over 15 amino acids. The CDR3 nucleotides are TGCGCCAGCAGCTTGGGGACACTAACTAACTATGGCTACACCTTC. Its translation is CASSLGTLTNYGYTF.

The table lists this clonotype with a few counts. The chain uses TRBV4-1 and TRBJ2-7, with D possibly called TRBD1 or TRBD2 (5 bases each). Germline assignment: CDR1 MGHRA and CDR2 YSYEKL. CDR3 length equals 15 residues. The V gene lost 0 bases and the J gene lost 2 bases, with 11 bases spanning the gap. The CDR3 reads CASSQDPVGAYEQYF. In DNA, the CDR3 is TGCGCCAGCAGCCAAGATCCTGTGGGGGCCTACGAGCAGTACTTC.

The V call is TRBV7-8, the J call TRBJ1-2, with a weak D call TRBD1 (6 bases). The CDR3 is 14 amino acids. V was clipped by 5 bases and J by 7 bases, with 17 bases between them. Germline loops: CDR1 SGHVS, CDR2 FQNEAQ. The CDR3 spells CASSAAQGLGGYTF. In DNA form, the CDR3 reads TGTGCCAGCAGCGCGGCCCAGGGGCTTGGTGGCTACACCTTC.

This clonotype was seen a few times. V is TRBV28 and J is TRBJ2-5; perhaps D is TRBD1 or TRBD2 (5 bases each). The tail of the sequence fits TRBJ2-7 better, so the J call may be wrong. This CDR3 comprises 13 residues. CDR1 is MDHEN and CDR2 is SYDVKM in the germline V gene. As DNA, the CDR3 is TGTGCCAGCACGGGGACCCCTCTCTACGAGCAGTACTTC. Translation gives CASTGTPLYEQYF.

The chain couples TRBV18 to TRBJ2-3, with D perhaps TRBD2 (6 bases). Germline CDR1 KGHSH, CDR2 LQKENI. This CDR3 is 15 amino acids long. Trimming took 3 bases from V and 2 from J, leaving 12 bases between them. The CDR3: CASSPGGIHTDTQYF. The CDR3 DNA reads TGTGCCAGCTCACCGGGCGGGATACACACAGATACGCAGTATTTT.

V is TRBV6-5 and J is TRBJ1-6, with 10 bases lining up with TRBD1. Germline CDR1 is MNHEY and CDR2 is SVGAGI. This CDR3 has 13 residues. V was pared by 5 bases and J by 11 bases, with 3 bases of the junction left unmatched. The CDR3 DNA reads TGTGCCAGCAGTGACAGGGGGCTTCCACCCCTCCACTTT. Amino acids: CASSDRGLPPLHF.

The chain combines TRBV27 with TRBJ2-6; D remains ambiguous. The CDR3 length is 14 residues. The V end was cut by 9 bases, the J end by 0 bases, with 9 bases between. Germline V gene data show CDR1 as MNHEY and CDR2 as SMNVEV (reference sequence). The CDR3 loop reads CASTRSSGANVLTF. The CDR3 coding sequence is TGTGCCAGTACCCGGTCCTCTGGGGCCAACGTCCTGACTTTC.

This chain connects TRBV7-2 to TRBJ2-1; a possible D gene is TRBD1 (5 bases). CDR3 size: 13 residues. Germline-derived CDR1 and CDR2 are SGHTA and FQGNSA. V shed 1 base and J shed 9 bases, with 10 bases lying between them. The CDR3, as DNA: TGTGCCAGCAGCTTAGGGGGCGTAGGTGAGCAGTTCTTC. It specifies CASSLGGVGEQFF.

The chain joins TRBV3-1 to TRBJ1-5; no firm D call. V lost 10 bases and J 7 bases, leaving 17 bases between the germline ends. CDR3 length equals 13 residues. Germline values: CDR1 LGHDT, CDR2 YNNKEL (reference sequence). The CDR3 nucleotides are TGTGCCACCTCACTAGGTAGGAAGCAGCCCCAGCATTTT. It translates to CATSLGRKQPQHF. The complete variable domain, with remaining parts taken from reference TRBV3-1 and TRBJ1-5, reads DTAVSQTPKYLVTQMGNDKSIKCEQNLGHDTMYWYKQDSKKFLKIMFSYNNKELIINETVPNRFSPKSPDKAHLNLHINSLELGDSAVYFCATSLGRKQPQHFGDGTRLSIL.

The genes are TRBV11-1 and TRBJ2-1, with D perhaps TRBD2 (5 bases). V shed 4 bases and J shed 5 bases, with 12 bases lying between them. From germline, CDR1 is SGHAT and CDR2 FQDESV (reference sequence). The CDR3 has 14 amino acids. CDR3 sequence reads: CASSSRVGHNEQFF. In DNA, the CDR3 is TGTGCCAGCAGCTCGCGGGTCGGCCACAATGAGCAGTTCTTC.

V usage is TRBV6-6 and J usage is TRBJ1-5; D might be TRBD1 (5 bases). Germline-derived CDR1 and CDR2 are MNHNY and SVGAGI (reference sequence). The CDR3 sequence is 15 residues long. V was pared by 2 bases and J by 4 bases, with 12 bases between. The CDR3 is CASSYQDTINQPQHF. Written as DNA, the CDR3 is TGTGCCAGCAGTTACCAGGACACAATAAATCAGCCCCAGCATTTT.

This rearrangement joins TRBV12-3 or TRBV12-4 to TRBJ1-5; maybe TRBD1 (5 bases). Trimming took 5 bases from V and 9 from J, leaving 20 bases between them. This CDR3 is 15 amino acids long. Written as DNA, the CDR3 is TGTGCCAGCAGTCCTCCGGGACTGCCAAGGTGGCCCCAGCATTTT. The encoded protein is CASSPPGLPRWPQHF.

In this sample, this clonotype turned up many times. The chain employs TRBV3-1 and TRBJ1-2, with TRBD1 matching over 7 bases. The CDR3 totals 13 residues. Germline V gives CDR1 LGHDT, CDR2 YNNKEL (reference sequence). V gave up 4 bases and J gave up 4 bases; unmatched junction bases: 3. The CDR3 nucleotides read TGTGCCAGCAGCCCCGGGACAGCCTATGGCTACACCTTC. Translating gives CASSPGTAYGYTF.

J is TRBJ2-3 and V is TRBV28; no clear D. The V gene lost 3 bases and the J gene lost 0 bases, with 7 bases spanning the gap. This CDR3 region has 14 residues. CDR1 is MDHEN, CDR2 SYDVKM, per germline. DNA for the CDR3: TGTGCCAGCAGTTTTCAACAGAGCACAGATACGCAGTATTTT. It encodes CASSFQQSTDTQYF.

The rearrangement uses TRBV12-3 or TRBV12-4 and TRBJ2-1; D is possibly TRBD2 (5 bases). There are 14 residues in the CDR3. The V gene lost 5 bases and the J gene lost 9 bases, with 17 bases spanning the gap. In DNA, the CDR3 is TGTGCCAGCAGTGTAGTGGCTAGTGGGAGTGAGCAGTTCTTC. This gives the protein CASSVVASGSEQFF.

The chain has TRBV6-5 and TRBJ2-3; D uncertain. The V and J ends lost 5 bases and 6 bases respectively, with 9 bases between them. The CDR3 consists of 12 residues. Germline V CDR1 and CDR2: MNHEY, SVGAGI. The CDR3 nucleotides read TGTGCCAGCAGTACAAATGGGGATACGCAGTATTTT. Protein: CASSTNGDTQYF.

Regarding this clonotype: This may be a read error, as it is one base from a much larger clone. The J gene is TRBJ2-5, the V gene TRBV29-1; D is uncertain. Matching the DNA end better, TRBJ2-1 makes the J call doubtful. The CDR3 loop spans 12 amino acids. The germline CDR1 and CDR2 sequences are SQVTM and ANQGSEA. CDR3 nucleotide sequence: TGCAGCGTTTTGGGAAACCAAGAGACCCAGTTCTTC. Residues: CSVLGNQETQFF.

J is TRBJ2-1 and V is TRBV24-1; 10 bases are shared with TRBD2. V lost 5 bases and J lost 4; bases outside the gene matches: 7. Germline assignment: CDR1 KGHDR and CDR2 SFDVKD. The CDR3 totals 16 residues. CDR3 bases: TGTGCCACCAGTGGTCCTAGCGGGAGTTTATACAATGAGCAGTTCTTC. Translated, it gives CATSGPSGSLYNEQFF.

This clonotype was seen a handful of times. This chain links TRBV6-2 or TRBV6-3 with TRBJ2-5; 11 nucleotides align to TRBD2. The CDR3 has 16 residues. With 7 bases clipped from V and 4 bases from J, the junction kept 11 bases outside the gene matches. Germline V gives CDR1 MNHEY, CDR2 SVGEGT. Here the CDR3 DNA reads TGTGCCAGCACCCACGGGGTCCTAGCGGGAGGAGAGACCCAGTACTTC. It specifies CASTHGVLAGGETQYF.